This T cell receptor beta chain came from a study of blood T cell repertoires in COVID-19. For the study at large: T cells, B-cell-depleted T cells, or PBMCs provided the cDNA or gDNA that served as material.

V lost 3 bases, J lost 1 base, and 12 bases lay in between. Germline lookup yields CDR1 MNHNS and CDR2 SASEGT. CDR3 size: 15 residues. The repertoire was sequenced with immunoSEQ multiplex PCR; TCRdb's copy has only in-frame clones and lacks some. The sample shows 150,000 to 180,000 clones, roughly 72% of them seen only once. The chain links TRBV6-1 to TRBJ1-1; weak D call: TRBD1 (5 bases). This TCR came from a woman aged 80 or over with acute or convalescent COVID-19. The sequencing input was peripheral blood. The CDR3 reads CASSDKGLGNTEAFF. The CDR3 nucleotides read TGTGCCAGCAGTGACAAGGGGTTGGGGAACACTGAAGCTTTCTTT.